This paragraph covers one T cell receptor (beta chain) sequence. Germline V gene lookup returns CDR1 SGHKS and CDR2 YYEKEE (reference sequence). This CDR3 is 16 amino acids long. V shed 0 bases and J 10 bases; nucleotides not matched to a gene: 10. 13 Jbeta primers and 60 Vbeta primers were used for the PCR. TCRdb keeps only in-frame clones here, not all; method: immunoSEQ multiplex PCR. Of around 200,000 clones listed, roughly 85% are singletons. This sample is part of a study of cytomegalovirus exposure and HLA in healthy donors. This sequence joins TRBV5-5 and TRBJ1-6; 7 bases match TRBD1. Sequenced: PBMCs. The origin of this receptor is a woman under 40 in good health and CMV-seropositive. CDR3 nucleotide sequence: TGTGCCAGCAGCTTGGGGAGGGGGCGCTTTCTGTCACCCCTCCACTTT. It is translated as CASSLGRGRFLSPLHF.